The 22 T cell receptor beta chains in this list originate from one sample, sequenced in a study of blood T cell repertoires in COVID-19. Profiled with immunoSEQ multiplex PCR; TCRdb holds only in-frame clones, not every one. The table has some 52,000 clones, less than 95% seen once. The material sequenced was peripheral blood. The receptor set was obtained from a human donor in a cohort sampled during active COVID-19.

The chain links TRBV5-5 to TRBJ1-2; 9 positions agree with TRBD1. Trimming removed 0 bases from V and 4 bases from J; junction bases left unmatched: 1. This CDR3 region has 14 residues. Germline values: CDR1 SGHKS, CDR2 YYEKEE (reference sequence). The CDR3 DNA sequence: TGTGCCAGCAGCTTGGAACAGGGGGCCTATGGCTACACCTTC. Protein: CASSLEQGAYGYTF.

The chain recombines TRBV29-1 with TRBJ2-3; a weak D match, TRBD2 (6 bases). The length of the CDR3 is 16 residues. The V gene's germline CDR1 is SQVTM and CDR2 ANQGSEA. V was shortened by 1 base and J by 3 bases, with 17 bases between the two germline ends. The CDR3: CSVEGSVGSRTDTQYF. CDR3 coding DNA: TGCAGCGTTGAAGGGAGTGTCGGGAGCCGGACAGATACGCAGTATTTT.

V and J are TRBV3-1 (or the pseudogene TRBV3-2) and TRBJ2-5, with D maybe TRBD2 (6 bases). The germline gives CDR1 LGHDT, CDR2 YNNKEL (reference sequence). CDR3 size: 14 residues. The V end lost 7 bases, the J end lost 5 bases, and 17 bases lay between the germline ends. CDR3 region: CASTVGTLRETQYF. CDR3 sequence (DNA): TGTGCCAGCACGGTCGGGACTCTTAGGGAGACCCAGTACTTC.

The CDR3 DNA is TGTGCCAGCAGTGGCACTAGCGGCGTACGACCCCCCACAGATACGCAGTATTTT. Translating gives CASSGTSGVRPPTDTQYF. The V call is TRBV6-1, the J call TRBJ2-3; 8 bases fit TRBD2. Germline CDR1 reads MNHNS; CDR2 reads SASEGT. This CDR3 contains 18 residues. With V trimmed by 4 bases and J by 2 bases, 14 bases remained unmatched.

Only one count was recorded for this clone. The chain recombines TRBV27 with TRBJ2-1; TRBD2 agrees at 13 bases. The CDR3 runs to 15 residues. CDR1 is MNHEY, CDR2 SMNVEV, per germline (reference sequence). V lost 9 bases, J lost 6 bases, and 8 bases stayed unmatched. The CDR3 spells CASFGLAGAGNEQFF. In nucleotides, the CDR3 is TGTGCCAGTTTTGGACTAGCGGGAGCGGGCAATGAGCAGTTCTTC.

V is TRBV11-3 and J is TRBJ2-3, with D maybe TRBD1 (5 bases). There are 13 residues in the CDR3. Per germline, CDR1 SGHNT and CDR2 YENEEA. V lost 1 base and J lost 4, with 6 bases in between. CDR3 protein: CASSLGGSDTQYF. CDR3 DNA sequence: TGTGCCAGCAGCTTAGGGGGCTCAGATACGCAGTATTTT.

The chain couples TRBV19 to TRBJ2-1, with TRBD1 as a possible D gene (6 bases). CDR1 is LNHDA, CDR2 SQIVND, per germline (reference sequence). This CDR3 has 14 amino acids. V was cut by 5 bases and J by 5 bases, with 13 bases left in between. The CDR3 spells CASSVGTTNNEQFF. The CDR3 region has the DNA TGTGCCAGTAGTGTCGGGACAACGAACAATGAGCAGTTCTTC.

The V gene is TRBV30, the J gene TRBJ2-7, with 10 nucleotides matching TRBD2. The CDR3 totals 15 residues. CDR1 is GTSNPN and CDR2 is SVGIG in the germline V gene (reference sequence). The ends lost 5 bases at V and 0 bases at J; junction bases unmatched: 7. In nucleotides, the CDR3 is TGTGCCTGGGCTCGACTAGCGGGCCTCTCCTACGAGCAGTACTTC. Translating gives CAWARLAGLSYEQYF.

The CDR3 region is CASNPRGGSATGELFF. The DNA of the CDR3 is TGTGCCAGCAACCCCCGGGGGGGGTCGGCCACCGGGGAGCTGTTTTTT. The V call is TRBV11-2, the J call TRBJ2-2, with 8 bases matching TRBD2. V was clipped by 7 bases and J by 4 bases; unmatched bases: 11. This CDR3 spans 16 amino acids. Germline CDR1 and CDR2: SGHAT and FQNNGV.

V gene TRBV28 combines with J gene TRBJ1-2, with 10 bases matching TRBD1. This CDR3 contains 14 residues. The trim removed 6 bases at V and 5 bases at J, leaving 6 bases unmatched. CDR1 is MDHEN, CDR2 SYDVKM, per germline. CDR3 sequence: CASSAGTGVYGYTF. The CDR3 DNA reads TGTGCCAGCAGCGCCGGGACAGGGGTTTATGGCTACACCTTC.

This chain connects TRBV6-2 or TRBV6-3 to TRBJ2-7; D perhaps matches TRBD2 (6 bases). Trimming cost V 5 bases and J 1 base, with 12 bases left between them. Per germline, CDR1 MNHEY and CDR2 SVGEGT. The CDR3 covers 14 residues. The CDR3 coding sequence is TGTGCCAGCAGTCCCGCGGGATTTTCCTACGAGCAGTACTTC. This codes for CASSPAGFSYEQYF.

V usage is TRBV4-1 and J usage is TRBJ2-3, with 11 positions matching TRBD2. Germline CDR1 MGHRA, CDR2 YSYEKL. The trim removed 3 bases at V and 2 bases at J, leaving 7 bases unmatched. The CDR3 is 17 residues long. The CDR3 loop reads CASSQDGTSGLTDTQYF. DNA for the CDR3: TGCGCCAGCAGCCAGGACGGGACTAGCGGACTCACAGATACGCAGTATTTT.

The rearrangement joins TRBV19 to TRBJ2-7, with 11 nucleotides matching TRBD2. Germline trimming cut 5 bases from V and 2 bases from J; bases unmatched to any gene: 11. The CDR3 is 17 residues long. CDR1 is LNHDA and CDR2 is SQIVND in the germline V gene (reference sequence). Here the CDR3 reads CASSFGTSGLGAYEQYF. The DNA of the CDR3 is TGTGCCAGTAGTTTCGGGACTAGCGGTTTGGGGGCCTACGAGCAGTACTTC.

V is TRBV6-5 and J is TRBJ1-6; 8 bases are a match to TRBD1. V was pared by 7 bases and J by 7 bases, with 6 bases of the junction left unmatched. CDR3 length: 14 residues. Germline V CDR1 and CDR2: MNHEY, SVGAGI. CDR3 nucleotide sequence: TGTGCCAGCATACGGGACAGGACCAATTCACCCCTCCACTTT. As protein: CASIRDRTNSPLHF.

V usage is TRBV6-5 and J usage is TRBJ1-6; TRBD1 matches 8 bases. Germline V gene sequence: CDR1 MNHEY, CDR2 SVGAGI. V shed 2 bases and J 17 bases; nucleotides not matched to a gene: 8. The length of the CDR3 is 13 residues. CDR3 protein: CASSYTGQGRIHF. The CDR3 DNA is TGTGCCAGCAGTTACACAGGACAGGGACGAATCCACTTT.

The V gene is TRBV6-5, the J gene TRBJ1-4; tentative D call: TRBD1 (5 bases). Trimming cost V 5 bases and J 3 bases, with 10 bases left between them. Germline lookup yields CDR1 MNHEY and CDR2 SVGAGI. The CDR3 runs 14 residues. In DNA, the CDR3 is TGTGCCAGCAGTAGGGGCTCAGCTAATGAAAAACTGTTTTTT. Encoded protein: CASSRGSANEKLFF.

This clone was seen once. As DNA, the CDR3 is TGTGCCAGCAGCTTAGCAGTCAGGGTCACAGATACGCAGTATTTT. The encoded protein is CASSLAVRVTDTQYF. The V and J genes are TRBV7-2 and TRBJ2-3, with D maybe TRBD1 (5 bases). CDR1 SGHTA and CDR2 FQGNSA come from the germline V gene. The V end was cut by 0 bases, the J end by 2 bases, with 9 bases between. CDR3 length: 15 amino acids.

The chain combines TRBV4-1 with TRBJ2-5, with 7 bases matching TRBD2. CDR1 MGHRA and CDR2 YSYEKL come from the germline V gene. V lost 1 base and J lost 0; bases outside the gene matches: 2. CDR3 length equals 15 residues. The CDR3 DNA reads as TGCGCCAGCAGCCAAGGGACTAGTTACCAAGAGACCCAGTACTTC. Translating gives CASSQGTSYQETQYF.

The chain carries TRBV28 and TRBJ2-2; no definite D call. This CDR3 is 12 amino acids long. Germline V gene lookup returns CDR1 MDHEN and CDR2 SYDVKM. V lost 6 bases to trimming and J lost 7 bases, with 9 bases between them. In DNA form, the CDR3 reads TGTGCCAGCAGCCGAGATGACGGGGAGCTGTTTTTT. This codes for CASSRDDGELFF. The variable domain in full, completed from reference TRBV28 and TRBJ2-2, reads DVKVTQSSRYLVKRTGEKVFLECVQDMDHENMFWYRQDPGLGLRLIYFSYDVKMKEKGDIPEGYSVSREKKERFSLILESASTNQTSMYLCASSRDDGELFFGEGSRLTVL.

The chain joins TRBV5-1 to TRBJ1-1; 7 positions match TRBD1. This CDR3 region has 14 residues. V dropped 4 bases and J dropped 5; count of bases not matched to a gene: 8. Germline loops: CDR1 SGHRS, CDR2 YFSETQ. The DNA for the CDR3 is TGCGCCAGCAGCCCCCGGACAGGAGATACTGAAGCTTTCTTT. Translating gives CASSPRTGDTEAFF.

This chain links TRBV4-1 with TRBJ2-3; 8 nucleotides line up with TRBD1. The CDR3 spans 16 residues. From germline, CDR1 is MGHRA and CDR2 YSYEKL. V was clipped by 2 bases and J by 0 bases; unmatched bases: 4. The CDR3 reads CASSQKDRASTDTQYF. In DNA, the CDR3 is TGCGCCAGCAGCCAAAAGGACAGGGCGAGCACAGATACGCAGTATTTT.

V and J are TRBV4-2 and TRBJ2-6; 7 positions match TRBD1. The J segment lost 1 base and the V segment lost 2 bases, leaving 2 bases of the junction unmatched. Per germline, CDR1 LGHNA and CDR2 YNFKEQ. The CDR3 covers 16 residues. CDR3 loop: CASSQKTGSGANVLTF. In DNA, the CDR3 is TGTGCCAGCAGCCAAAAGACAGGGTCTGGGGCCAACGTCCTGACTTTC.